This T cell receptor beta chain appears in the sequencing data of a study of identical twins (dated by TCRdb to 2016 to 2017). A note on the overall study: TCR alpha and beta repertoires from monozygotic twins, unrelated adults of various ages and cord blood were deep-sequenced to test whether fetal clonotypes persist. Replicate twin experiments were performed at different times using different library preparation protocols to rule out contamination.

The CDR3 starts with the cysteine, ends with the phenylalanine, and has 16 residues. Only the CDR3 DNA is retained, 48 bases long and in frame from the first base. The germline V gene supplies CDR1 LGHNA and CDR2 YSLEER. V is reduced by 1 base and J by 0 bases, leaving a spacing of 12 bases between them. As for this clonotype: Its target antigen remains unknown. Per-nucleotide qualities are absent, and no much larger clonotype sits a single base away.

Libraries were constructed by 5' RACE. Sequencing was performed on an Illumina HiSeq 2000. A universal primer binding site was added through template switching, and the final cDNA carried a unique molecular identifier so that TCR cDNA molecules could be counted accurately. Specific primers in the conserved constant-segment region were used to synthesize first-strand cDNA for TCR alpha and beta chains. To control for contamination, each cDNA library was double barcoded with a SMART-Mk sample barcode plus Illumina barcodes. TruSeq adapter sequences, together with Illumina sample barcodes, were added in two successive PCR steps. The Illumina HiSeq platform was used with custom primers to sequence TCR alpha and beta cDNA libraries. On the study's bioinformatics: Raw reads were processed with MiGEC to extract unique molecular identifiers, and MiXCR was used to determine CDR3 positions. Recombination models were inferred per individual with the repgenHMM and IGoR tools using an EM algorithm. The analysis of shared clonotypes was done with the tcR package in R, with sharing normalized by the product of cloneset sizes. To study raw recombination without the effects of thymic and clonal selection, out-of-frame nonproductive sequences were analyzed. TCRdb reprocessed the public reads (quality trimming at Q25 with fastp, clone calling with MiXCR) and kept in-frame beta chains. Identical CDR3 protein sequences are pooled into one entry, listed with their most common genes and DNA. The V and J calls, along with clone size, are taken from TCRdb and not from the paper's own processing. The table for this sample lists about 520,000 distinct CDR3 sequences; 20% to 25% of them were counted only once. The ten top clones hold about 0.91% of the sample.

Only healthy Caucasian donors were included. Three pairs of female monozygotic twins, all aged roughly 18 to 29 years, made up the twin cohort. Positive isolation kits from Invitrogen were used to isolate CD4+ and CD8+ T cell populations. What the authors observed across the whole study: Because the same donors could not be followed over many years, conclusions were based on cross-sectional statistical analysis. Zero-insertion analyses could be partly confounded by invariant T cells such as MAIT and iNKT, though diverse VJ usage argued against such confounding for most clonotypes. In monozygotic twins, out-of-frame TCR alpha sharing was systematically underestimated by recombination models, although the models agreed with sharing between unrelated individuals. The excess sharing between twins in beta out-of-frame sequences was weaker because fewer shared sequences reduced the signal-to-noise ratio. Out-of-frame TCR alpha sequences shared between twins showed an excess of low generation-probability sequences compared with coincidental sharing between unrelated individuals. Abundant cord blood beta clonotypes carried fewer insertions; young adult naive repertoires showed a weaker similar trend, while memory repertoires showed none.

This sample was shared with a second study, whose subject was T cells expressing NK-cell markers. As that second study puts it: Eight donors provided sorted CD3+CD56+NKG2C+, CD3+CD56+NKG2C- and CD3+CD56-NKG2C+ T-cell subsets, whose TCR beta-chain repertoires were profiled. Of the eight sequenced donors, seven were found to be HCMV-seropositive and one was found to be HCMV-seronegative. In several experiments an anti-gammadeltaTCR antibody was added to restrict sorting to alphabetaTCR-expressing T cells. In several donors, the dominant CD3+CD56+NKG2C+ clonotypes were found to rank among the top 10 CD8+ clonotypes and to make up 1.0-7.0% of CD8+ T cells. Those dominant clonotypes were again the most abundant among CD3+CD56-NKG2C+ cells in a handful of donors, at about 28.3-60.1%. It remained unclear whether the expanded NKG2C-expressing T cell clones were specific for HCMV antigens. Randomly selected healthy volunteers, three men and five women, were used as the eight sequenced donors. HCMV serostatus was determined by detecting HCMV-specific IgG in serum with a commercial ELISA kit. Reads were demultiplexed and grouped by UMI with MIGEC, and clonotypes were assembled and quantified with MiTCR. Only TCR cDNA sequences supported by at least two reads were kept to exclude erroneous sequences. The tcR package was used for downstream repertoire analysis, and clonotypes were matched between fractions using CDR3 nucleotide sequence together with V segment. VDJmatch was used to annotate antigen specificity against VDJdb, with one amino acid substitution in CDR3 permitted.

Sequencing was performed on CD4+ T cells sorted from blood. The TCR sequence derives from a woman aged 18-35 years in good health. The chain was built from TRBV4-3 and TRBJ1-2, and the D gene may be TRBD1, 5 bases matching. In nucleotide form, the sequence is TGCGCCAGCAGCCAAGTCGCGCAGGGAACTAACTATGGCTACACCTTC. It specifies CASSQVAQGTNYGYTF.